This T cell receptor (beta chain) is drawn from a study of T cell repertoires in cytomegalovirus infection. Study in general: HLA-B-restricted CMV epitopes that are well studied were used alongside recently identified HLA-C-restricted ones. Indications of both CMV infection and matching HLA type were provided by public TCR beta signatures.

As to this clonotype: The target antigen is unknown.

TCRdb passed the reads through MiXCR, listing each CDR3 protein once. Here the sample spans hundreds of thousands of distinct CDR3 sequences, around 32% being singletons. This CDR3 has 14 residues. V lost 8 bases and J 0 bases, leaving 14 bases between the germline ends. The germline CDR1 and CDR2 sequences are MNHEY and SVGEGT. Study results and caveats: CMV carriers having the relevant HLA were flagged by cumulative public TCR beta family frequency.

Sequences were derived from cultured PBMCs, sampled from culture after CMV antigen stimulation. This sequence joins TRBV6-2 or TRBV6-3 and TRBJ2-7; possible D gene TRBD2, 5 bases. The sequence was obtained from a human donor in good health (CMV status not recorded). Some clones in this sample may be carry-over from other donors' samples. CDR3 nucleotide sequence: TGTGCCAGCGAGCGGTACGCCAGCTCCTACGAGCAGTACTTC. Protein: CASERYASSYEQYF.